This T cell receptor (beta chain) was documented in a study of blood T cell repertoires in COVID-19 (TCRdb year 2020). Describing the broader study: The collaborator samples originated in the United States, Italy and Spain and spanned the acute and convalescent phases of COVID-19. The repertoires were released in a freely available public database intended as a resource for research on the immune response to SARS-CoV-2. Deeply sampled blood TCRbeta repertoires from subjects exposed to, actively infected with, or recovered from COVID-19 were included in the dataset. The prospective study material was composed of cDNA or gDNA derived from T cells, B-cell-depleted T cells, or PBMCs. Where HLA class I and class II types were available, the types were taken from metadata supplied by the sample provider, not from assay-based typing. Samples came from the ongoing ImmuneRACE study (first 160 participants) plus 1,254 subjects from 6 global collaborators. The sample metadata nearly always contained a de-identified subject ID, COVID-19 status, age in years and sex.

The immunoSEQ Assay, a bias-controlled multiplex PCR, was used to amplify TCRbeta CDR3 regions from genomic DNA. The paper's data handling went like this. Within the assay, amplification of reference gene primers was used to estimate how many nucleated cells each sample contained. To quantify the absolute abundance of each unique TCRbeta CDR3 rearrangement, sequence reads were collapsed and filtered. For each sample, productive Simpson clonality was calculated as the square root of Simpson's diversity index across productive rearrangements. Entries here come from immuneACCESS through TCRdb and include only in-frame sequences with V and J called. Some clones fail to appear in such tables; in the studies checked, an unresolved V gene covers under half of the shortfall, and the cause of the remainder is unknown. The DNA gave D and trimming, while V, J and clone size come from that table. The table for this sample lists about 380,000 clones; 88% of them were counted only once. The top ten constitute 0.9% to 1.5% of the sample.

V and J are truncated by 2 bases and 10 bases respectively, leaving an intervening sequence of 16 bases. CDR1 and CDR2 (SGHDT, YYEEEE) derive from the germline V gene. Its CDR3 holds 15 amino acids, cysteine through phenylalanine. The CDR3 DNA has 45 bases and is translated from base 1. Summary of the overall study and its limitations: How much clinical and demographic metadata was included differed by source and by participant, and the metadata was provided uncurated.

Participants in the prospective study were aged roughly 18 to 100 years, lived in 24 United States geographic areas, and enrolled through a virtual design. In the prospective study, participants were assigned to cohorts based on the clinical history participants reported in a screening survey and a study questionnaire. Recovered participants in ImmuneRACE Cohort 3 were defined by two consecutive negative NP/OP PCR tests, clearance by a healthcare professional, or resolution of symptoms. Each participant in the prospective study had whole blood, serum and a nasopharyngeal or oropharyngeal swab collected by mobile phlebotomists. Prospective study participants could optionally give additional blood draws and questionnaires over an approximately 2-month period. Blood samples from the prospective study were shipped frozen or at room temperature prior to DNA extraction. As to this clone: Its binding antigen is unknown. Base quality data are lacking; no much larger clone is found one base away.

The sequence is built from TRBV5-6 and TRBJ1-6; tentative D gene TRBD1, with 6 bases matching. Sequencing was carried out using PBMCs or T cells enriched from blood (not recorded which). The sequence derives from a woman younger than 35 who had recovered from COVID-19. The CDR3 sequence is CASSFGGGARSPLHF. The DNA reads as follows: TGTGCCAGCAGCTTCGGCGGGGGCGCAAGGTCACCCCTCCACTTT.